The sequence of this T cell receptor beta chain was determined in a study of T cells in Graves' hyperthyroidism and ophthalmopathy. The V end lost 8 bases, the J end lost 1 base, and 8 bases lay between the germline ends. Germline lookup yields CDR1 DFQATT and CDR2 SNEGSKA (reference sequence). This CDR3 is built from 11 residues. The sample holds many counts of this clonotype. What was amplified from RNA transcripts were TCR beta CDR3 regions. HTBI primers were used for first-round RT-PCR of the TCR CDR3. MiXCR, applied by TCRdb to the multiplex PCR reads, yields one record per CDR3 protein. Of around 700,000 distinct CDR3 sequences in the sample, roughly a third were seen once.

The sequenced sample was blood. This clonotype was sampled from a woman aged 35 to 49 with Graves' hyperthyroidism. The chain recombines TRBV20-1 with TRBJ1-1, with a possible D match to TRBD1 (5 bases). CDR3 bases: TGCAGTTATGACAGGAACACTGAAGCTTTCTTT. The encoded protein is CSYDRNTEAFF.